This T cell receptor beta chain was profiled in a study of control samples from healthy donors and cancer patients. This table comes from immunoSEQ multiplex PCR, and its TCRdb copy is limited to in-frame clones, with some not included. The table has about 160,000 clones, around 90% seen once. Germline CDR1 reads MNHEY; CDR2 reads SVGAGI. The CDR3 consists of 10 residues. The V gene lost 6 bases and the J gene lost 6 bases, with 5 bases spanning the gap. The receptor's source is a man younger than 40 in good health. The chain couples TRBV6-5 to TRBJ1-2; D gene ambiguous. Sample: blood. The CDR3 DNA sequence: TGTGCCAGCAGGATGGATGGCTACACCTTC. This translates into CASRMDGYTF.